One and the same sample provided the 13 T cell receptor beta chains below, sequenced in a study of T cell repertoires in cytomegalovirus infection. Their antigens remain unidentified. In TCRdb, the reads were re-called with MiXCR into one record per CDR3 protein. The repertoire holds 750,000 to 900,000 distinct CDR3 sequences, with roughly 28% as singletons. The material was cultured CD8+ T cells from PBMCs, obtained from culture after CMV antigen stimulation. The receptors shown here come from a human donor in good health (CMV status not recorded). Some clones in this sample may be carry-over from other donors' samples.

The chain is built from TRBV20-1 and TRBJ2-7; D is undetermined. The CDR3 loop spans 13 amino acids. Trimming pared 0 bases from V and 1 base from J, leaving 7 bases between. Germline V gives CDR1 DFQATT, CDR2 SNEGSKA (reference sequence). This CDR3 is CSARDLVSYEQYF. The DNA of the CDR3 is TGCAGTGCTAGAGATCTTGTTTCCTACGAGCAGTACTTC.

Only a few counts were recorded for this clonotype. The rearrangement uses TRBV7-9 and TRBJ1-5, with 7 nucleotides matching TRBD1. After removal of 5 bases from V and 0 bases from J, the junction contained 4 bases not matched to a gene. From germline, CDR1 is SEHNR and CDR2 FQNEAQ (reference sequence). The CDR3 contains 15 residues. The CDR3 nucleotides are TGTGCCAGCAGCGACAGGGCTGATAGCAATCAGCCCCAGCATTTT. Amino acids: CASSDRADSNQPQHF.

CDR3 DNA sequence: TGTGCCCGCAGCTCAGGGGGGTGGGAGCAGTACGTC. Protein: CARSSGGWEQYV. The chain carries TRBV7-6 and TRBJ2-7; D may be TRBD1 (7 bases). The germline V gene has CDR1 SGHVS and CDR2 FNYEAQ. The CDR3 runs to 12 residues.

The chain links TRBV9 to TRBJ1-1, with no clear D. Trimming shortened V by 0 bases and J by 4 bases, and 16 bases separated the two germline ends. The CDR3 spans 16 residues. The germline V gene has CDR1 SGDLS and CDR2 YYNGEE. The CDR3 here is CASSVGKGGRRTEAFF. The CDR3 DNA reads as TGTGCCAGCAGCGTAGGTAAAGGAGGGAGGCGCACTGAAGCTTTCTTT.

The chain couples TRBV19 to TRBJ1-1, with 8 bases matching TRBD1. The CDR3 sequence is 12 residues long. Trimming cost V 6 bases and J 7 bases; bases outside gene matches: 4. Germline loops: CDR1 LNHDA, CDR2 SQIVND (reference sequence). As DNA, the CDR3 is TGTGCCAGTAGGGGGACAGGTCTTGAAGCTTTCTTT. This codes for CASRGTGLEAFF.

V is TRBV27 and J is TRBJ2-2; D remains unclear. The CDR3 spans 11 residues. Trimming removed 7 bases at V and 4 bases at J, with 4 bases between. CDR1 is MNHEY, CDR2 SMNVEV, per germline (reference sequence). CDR3 region: CASMATGELFF. In DNA form, the CDR3 reads TGTGCCAGCATGGCCACCGGGGAGCTGTTTTTT.

The chain joins TRBV29-1 to TRBJ1-2; 10 bases are a match to TRBD1. V trimming: 4 bases; J trimming: 2 bases; junction bases outside the gene matches: 4. Per the germline V gene, CDR1 is SQVTM and CDR2 is ANQGSEA. The CDR3 has 14 amino acids. This chain's CDR3 is CSVGDRGLNYGYTF. The DNA of the CDR3 is TGCAGCGTTGGGGACAGGGGATTAAACTATGGCTACACCTTC. Looking up the rest from reference TRBV29-1 and TRBJ1-2 gives the full variable domain: SAVISQKPSRDICQRGTSLTIQCQVDSQVTMMFWYRQQPGQSLTLIATANQGSEATYESGFVIDKFPISRPNLTFSTLTVSNMSPEDSSIYLCSVGDRGLNYGYTFGSGTRLTVV.

As to this clonotype: One junction end does not reproduce the germline sequence, and a read error may be involved. The genes are TRBV28 and TRBJ2-7, with D unclear. Germline CDR1 is MDHEN and CDR2 is SYDVKM. This CDR3 comprises 14 residues. CDR3 region: CAGSLLSDSYEQYF. Written as DNA, the CDR3 is TGTGCCGGCAGTTTATTGTCGGACTCCTACGAGCAGTACTTC.

V and J are TRBV27 and TRBJ2-1; 7 bases are a match to TRBD2. The CDR3 covers 13 residues. Germline assignment: CDR1 MNHEY and CDR2 SMNVEV (reference sequence). V shed 3 bases and J 10 bases; nucleotides not matched to a gene: 6. The DNA of the CDR3 is TGTGCCAGCAGTTTTACCTCCGGGGGGGAGCAGTTCTTC. Its translation: CASSFTSGGEQFF.

This clonotype was observed a few times. The rearrangement joins TRBV6-5 to TRBJ1-4, with a weak D call TRBD1 (5 bases). This CDR3 is built from 13 residues. Germline values: CDR1 MNHEY, CDR2 SVGAGI. The V gene lost 4 bases and the J gene lost 8 bases, with 11 bases spanning the gap. The CDR3 region has the DNA TGTGCCAGCAGTTGGGGACCCGACGAAAAACTGTTTTTT. This encodes CASSWGPDEKLFF.

This clonotype was detected only a few times. The J gene is TRBJ1-2, the V gene TRBV7-9, with D unclear. Germline CDR1 reads SEHNR; CDR2 reads FQNEAQ (reference sequence). The CDR3 covers 10 residues. Deletions cut 10 bases from V and 5 bases from J, with 8 bases between. The CDR3 DNA sequence: TGTGCCACCACAGATTATGGCTACACCTTC. Translation: CATTDYGYTF.

In its sample, this clonotype was seen a few times. The rearrangement uses TRBV20-1 and TRBJ2-7; D uncertain. Germline V CDR1 and CDR2: DFQATT, SNEGSKA (reference sequence). This CDR3 spans 13 amino acids. V lost 5 bases, J lost 2 bases, and 13 bases lay in between. CDR3 region: CSAPGLETYEQYF. Written as DNA, the CDR3 is TGCAGTGCTCCCGGGCTGGAAACCTACGAGCAGTACTTC.

In its sample, this clonotype was seen a few times. V is TRBV15 and J is TRBJ2-1; 7 bases agree with TRBD1. Germline loops: CDR1 LNHNV, CDR2 YYDKDF (reference sequence). The CDR3 loop spans 15 amino acids. Trimming removed 4 bases from V and 0 bases from J; junction bases left unmatched: 3. The CDR3 is CATSKDRSSYNEQFF. DNA for the CDR3: TGTGCCACCAGCAAGGACAGGAGCTCCTACAATGAGCAGTTCTTC.